This T cell receptor (beta chain) was sequenced for a study of OX40 agonist ivuxolimab in advanced cancers. Whole-study context: Patients were dosed intravenously with ivuxolimab at 0.01 to 10 mg/kg every 2 weeks. Having had anti-PD-1, anti-PD-L1 or anti-CTLA-4 therapy before was allowed, and roughly 40% had some.

TCRdb's copy holds only in-frame clones and misses some; the assay was immunoSEQ multiplex PCR. Of 45,000 to 50,000 clones listed, approximately 91% are singletons. Germline V CDR1 and CDR2: LNHNV, YYDKDF (reference sequence). The CDR3 runs to 13 residues. V shed 0 bases and J 7 bases; nucleotides not matched to a gene: 2. The sequence derives from an adult with an advanced solid tumor such as melanoma, head and neck, liver or kidney cancer. The V and J genes are TRBV15 and TRBJ2-7, with TRBD1 matching over 8 bases. The sample consisted of CD4+ or CD8+ T cells sorted from blood, taken in a trial of the OX40 agonist ivuxolimab. The DNA for the CDR3 is TGTGCCACCAGCAGAGACCGGACAGGGGAGCAGTACTTC. Encoded protein: CATSRDRTGEQYF.